The TCR beta chain under discussion was sequenced for a study of PD-1 blockade in classical Hodgkin lymphoma. Overall study results and limits: The study found complete responders had baseline diversity similar to newly diagnosed patients. The origin of the repertoire differences remains undefined, with disease activity or prior therapy as possible causes.

Trimming pared 0 bases from V and 0 bases from J, leaving 5 bases between. Germline loops: CDR1 SGHAT, CDR2 FQNNGV. The CDR3 loop spans 15 amino acids. Some clones are missing from TCRdb's copy, which holds only in-frame ones; the method was immunoSEQ multiplex PCR. The profile shows 90,000 to 120,000 clones, approximately 90% of them singletons. Following autologous stem cell transplantation, relapse occurred in every patient, and exposure to brentuximab vedotin varied. On this clone itself: Its antigen is as yet unknown.

The receptor's source is a human donor with classical Hodgkin lymphoma. This material consisted of peripheral blood mononuclear cells (PBMCs), taken before the second cycle of nivolumab. The chain combines TRBV11-2 with TRBJ1-4; no clear D. CDR3 nucleotide sequence: TGTGCCAGCAGCTTAGAACTTGCAACTAATGAAAAACTGTTTTTT. This gives the protein CASSLELATNEKLFF.